This TCR beta chain was identified in a study of radiation and T cells in renal cell carcinoma. The V and J ends lost 2 bases and 3 bases respectively, with 11 bases between them. Germline V lookup: CDR1 SNHLY, CDR2 FYNNEI. The CDR3 contains 14 residues. Indicated time point: blood 4 weeks post-SBRT, at nephrectomy. Regarding treatment: 15 Gy SBRT to primary tumor, nephrectomy 4 weeks later. The data were produced by immunoSEQ multiplex PCR, yet TCRdb's version contains in-frame clones alone and is incomplete. This sample yields some 81,000 clones, of which 80% to 90% are seen a single time; 5.5% to 7% belongs to the top ten.

This rearrangement joins TRBV2 to TRBJ2-7; D may match TRBD1 or TRBD2 (7 bases each). The starting material was blood, obtained from a patient whose treatment included radiotherapy and nephrectomy. This clonotype originated in an older woman with renal cell carcinoma. CDR3 region: CASSEQGGSYEQYF. The DNA of the CDR3 is TGTGCCAGCAGTGAACAGGGGGGGAGCTACGAGCAGTACTTC.